These 9 T cell receptor beta chains share one sample of origin, sequenced in a study of beta chain features in type 1 diabetes. No cognate antigen is known for these TCRs. Every bit of the isolated RNA underwent reverse transcription, so sequencing read expressed TCRB transcripts. Profiling relied on immunoSEQ multiplex PCR, and the TCRdb table lists in-frame clones only, not all of them. The sample lists about 190,000 clones; approximately 7.9% were seen once. Overall study findings and caveats: Shortening of TCRB CDR3s, moderate but significant, appeared in all four CD4+ subsets of Type 1 diabetes patients.

The sample taken for sequencing was central memory CD4+ T cells from blood. Source of these receptors: a man aged 18 to 30 with type 1 diabetes.

The chain couples TRBV27 to TRBJ1-5; D uncertain. V was trimmed by 1 base and J by 2 bases, leaving 18 bases between them. Germline V lookup: CDR1 MNHEY, CDR2 SMNVEV (reference sequence). The CDR3 loop spans 18 amino acids. The DNA of the CDR3 is TGTGCCAGCAGTTTATTCCCCCCAAAATTGGAGGGCAATCAGCCCCAGCATTTT. This sequence encodes CASSLFPPKLEGNQPQHF.

In its sample, this clone was seen a few times. This sequence joins TRBV7-8 and TRBJ2-3, with 9 bases that match TRBD2. V lost 3 bases, J lost 3 bases, and 4 bases stayed unmatched. The germline V gene encodes CDR1 SGHVS and CDR2 FQNEAQ. The CDR3 runs 15 residues. This chain's CDR3 is CASSFLAGTTDTQYF. CDR3 nucleotide sequence: TGTGCCAGCAGCTTCCTAGCGGGGACAACAGATACGCAGTATTTT.

The sample holds many counts of this clone. The V call is TRBV30, the J call TRBJ2-7; no clear D gene. Trimming cost V 3 bases and J 1 base, with 10 bases left between them. This CDR3 has 13 residues. The V gene's germline CDR1 is GTSNPN and CDR2 SVGIG (reference sequence). The CDR3 spells CAWRSLRSYEQYF. The DNA for the CDR3 is TGTGCCTGGAGATCGTTGCGGTCCTACGAGCAGTACTTC.

In this sample, this clone turned up a few times. The chain links TRBV6-5 to TRBJ2-7, with D possibly TRBD1 on 6 matching bases. The CDR3 covers 13 residues. With 7 bases removed from V and 2 bases from J, the gap between germline ends came to 12 bases. CDR1 is MNHEY, CDR2 SVGAGI, per germline. The CDR3 loop is CASTGDNTYEQYF. CDR3 in DNA: TGTGCCAGCACCGGGGACAATACCTACGAGCAGTACTTC.

The V call is TRBV9, the J call TRBJ2-7; 9 positions match TRBD1. V lost 5 bases and J lost 3; bases outside the gene matches: 6. Looked up from germline, CDR1 is SGDLS and CDR2 is YYNGEE. This CDR3 comprises 14 residues. The CDR3 here is CASSATGGGYEQYF. Here the CDR3 DNA reads TGTGCCAGCAGTGCCACAGGGGGCGGCTACGAGCAGTACTTC.

This clone was observed a few times. The CDR3, as DNA: TGTGCCAGCAGGGCGTCTAGCGGTAGCTCCTACGAGCAGTACTTC. Its protein product is CASRASSGSSYEQYF. The chain recombines TRBV27 with TRBJ2-7; 7 bases are shared with TRBD2. Germline V CDR1 and CDR2: MNHEY, SMNVEV (reference sequence). This CDR3 is built from 15 residues. The J segment lost 0 bases and the V segment lost 6 bases, leaving 8 bases of the junction unmatched.

This clone appeared a few times. Germline and junction disagree at one end, which may indicate a read error. This chain links TRBV28 with TRBJ2-7; the match to TRBD1 covers 7 bases. From germline, CDR1 is MDHEN and CDR2 SYDVKM. This CDR3 comprises 13 residues. CDR3 region: CASSRTGSYGQYF. The CDR3, as DNA: TGTGCCAGCAGTAGGACAGGATCATACGGGCAGTACTTC.

This clone was seen a few times. V is TRBV15 and J is TRBJ2-7; 9 bases map to TRBD2. V lost 5 bases to trimming and J lost 2 bases; unmatched junction nucleotides: 7. The CDR3 totals 15 residues. Germline V gene sequence: CDR1 LNHNV, CDR2 YYDKDF (reference sequence). The CDR3 nucleotides are TGTGCCACCAGCCCCATTAGCGGGAGAACCTACGAGCAGTACTTC. This sequence encodes CATSPISGRTYEQYF.

The J gene is TRBJ1-1, the V gene TRBV19; D unresolved. The CDR3 consists of 14 residues. Germline V lookup: CDR1 LNHDA, CDR2 SQIVND (reference sequence). Trimming removed 8 bases from V and 0 bases from J, with 13 bases in between. The CDR3, as DNA: TGTGCCAGTCGGGAACCCTCGATGAACACTGAAGCTTTCTTT. Amino acids: CASREPSMNTEAFF.